Below, one T cell receptor (beta chain) is given with its context. This entry is derived from a study of blood T cell repertoires in COVID-19. In the study overall: Sites in the United States, Italy and Spain provided acute and convalescent COVID-19 samples.

The germline V gene has CDR1 SGHAT and CDR2 FQNNGV. With 2 bases removed from V and 0 bases from J, the gap between germline ends came to 14 bases. The CDR3 sequence is 16 residues long. Sequencing was performed with immunoSEQ multiplex PCR; in TCRdb, only in-frame clones are kept and a portion is missing. The repertoire holds 300,000 to 400,000 clones, with around 89% as singletons. Cohort placement rested on clinical history that participants reported themselves. This receptor was taken from a woman under 30 who had recovered from COVID-19. This sequence joins TRBV11-2 and TRBJ2-7; tentative D call: TRBD1 (6 bases). Sample: PBMCs or T cells enriched from blood (not recorded which). For the CDR3, the DNA is TGTGCCAGCAGCTTAATACCGGTCAGGGGCTCCTACGAGCAGTACTTC. It translates to CASSLIPVRGSYEQYF.